Below, one TCR beta chain is given with its context. Data came from immunoSEQ multiplex PCR; TCRdb stores just in-frame clones and leaves some out. This table has around 2,500 clones, around 80% appearing once. V lost 0 bases, J lost 2 bases, and 9 bases lay in between. The CDR3 is made up of 15 amino acids. Germline assignment: CDR1 SGHTA and CDR2 FQGNSA. This sample is part of a study of chemoradiotherapy in HPV16-positive cancers. Repeated repertoire sampling spanned the course of chemoradiotherapy. V gene TRBV7-2 combines with J gene TRBJ2-3; maybe TRBD2 (5 bases). The sequenced sample was tumor tissue, obtained from a patient who underwent chemoradiotherapy. This sequence was found in a human donor with HPV-associated anogenital cancer. For the CDR3, the DNA is TGTGCCAGCAGCTTAGCGGGAGCTTACACAGATACGCAGTATTTT. Its protein product is CASSLAGAYTDTQYF.